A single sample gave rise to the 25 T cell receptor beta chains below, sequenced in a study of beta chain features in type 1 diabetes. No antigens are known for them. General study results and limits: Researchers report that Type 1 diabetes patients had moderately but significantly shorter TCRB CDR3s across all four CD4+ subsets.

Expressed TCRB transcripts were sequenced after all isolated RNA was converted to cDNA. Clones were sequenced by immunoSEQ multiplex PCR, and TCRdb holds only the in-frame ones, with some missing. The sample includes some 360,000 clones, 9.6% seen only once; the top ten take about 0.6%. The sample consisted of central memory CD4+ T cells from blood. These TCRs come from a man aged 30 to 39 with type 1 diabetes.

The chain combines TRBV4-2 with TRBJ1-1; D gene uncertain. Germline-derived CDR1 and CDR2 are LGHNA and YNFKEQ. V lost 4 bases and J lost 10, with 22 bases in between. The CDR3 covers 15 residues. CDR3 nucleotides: TGTGCCAGCAGCCCGCGGTCGGGCGAAGGCTTTGGAGCTTTCTTT. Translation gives CASSPRSGEGFGAFF.

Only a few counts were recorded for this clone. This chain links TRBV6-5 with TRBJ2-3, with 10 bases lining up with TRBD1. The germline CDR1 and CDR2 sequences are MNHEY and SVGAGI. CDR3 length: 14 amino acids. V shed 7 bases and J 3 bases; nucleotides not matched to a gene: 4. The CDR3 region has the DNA TGTGCCAGCAACCGGGACAGGGGAACAGATACGCAGTATTTT. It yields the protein CASNRDRGTDTQYF.

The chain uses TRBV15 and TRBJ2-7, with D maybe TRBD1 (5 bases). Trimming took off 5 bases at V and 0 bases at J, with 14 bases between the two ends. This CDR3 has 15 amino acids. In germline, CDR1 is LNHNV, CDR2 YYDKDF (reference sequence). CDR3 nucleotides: TGTGCCACCAGCTCCGGACAAACGAGCTCCTACGAGCAGTACTTC. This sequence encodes CATSSGQTSSYEQYF.

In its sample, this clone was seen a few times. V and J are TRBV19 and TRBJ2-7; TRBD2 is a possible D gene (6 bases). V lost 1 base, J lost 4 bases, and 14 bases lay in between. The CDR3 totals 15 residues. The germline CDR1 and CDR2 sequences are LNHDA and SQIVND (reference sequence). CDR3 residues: CASSIASSGAYEQYF. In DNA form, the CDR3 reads TGTGCCAGTAGTATAGCAAGTAGCGGAGCTTACGAGCAGTACTTC. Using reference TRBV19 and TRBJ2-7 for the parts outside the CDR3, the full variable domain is DGGITQSPKYLFRKEGQNVTLSCEQNLNHDAMYWYRQDPGQGLRLIYYSQIVNDFQKGDIAEGYSVSREKKESFPLTVTSAQKNPTAFYLCASSIASSGAYEQYFGPGTRLTVT.

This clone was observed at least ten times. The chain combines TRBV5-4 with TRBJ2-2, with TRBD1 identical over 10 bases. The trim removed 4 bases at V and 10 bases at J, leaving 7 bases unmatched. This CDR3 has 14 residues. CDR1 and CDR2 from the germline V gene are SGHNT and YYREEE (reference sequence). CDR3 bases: TGTGCCAGCAGCAGCAGACAGGGGGCGCAGGAGCTGTTTTTT. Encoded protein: CASSSRQGAQELFF.

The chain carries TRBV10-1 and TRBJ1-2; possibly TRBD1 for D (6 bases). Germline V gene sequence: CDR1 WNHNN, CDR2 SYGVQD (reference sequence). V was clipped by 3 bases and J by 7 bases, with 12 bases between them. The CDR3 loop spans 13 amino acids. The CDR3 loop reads CASSERPRGGYTF. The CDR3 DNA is TGCGCCAGCAGTGAAAGGCCCAGGGGTGGCTACACCTTC.

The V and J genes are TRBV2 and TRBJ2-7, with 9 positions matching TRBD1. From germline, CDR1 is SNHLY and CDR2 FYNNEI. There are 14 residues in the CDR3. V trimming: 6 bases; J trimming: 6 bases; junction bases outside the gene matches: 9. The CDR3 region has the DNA TGTGCCAGCAGAAGAGCGGGACAGGGCGGCGAGCAGTACTTC. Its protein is CASRRAGQGGEQYF.

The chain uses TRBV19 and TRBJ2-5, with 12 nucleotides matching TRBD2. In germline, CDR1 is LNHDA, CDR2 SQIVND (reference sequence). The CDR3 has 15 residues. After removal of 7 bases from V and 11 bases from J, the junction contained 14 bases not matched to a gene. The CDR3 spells CASNRLAGVGNEQYF. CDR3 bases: TGTGCCAGTAATCGACTAGCGGGAGTCGGCAATGAGCAGTACTTC.

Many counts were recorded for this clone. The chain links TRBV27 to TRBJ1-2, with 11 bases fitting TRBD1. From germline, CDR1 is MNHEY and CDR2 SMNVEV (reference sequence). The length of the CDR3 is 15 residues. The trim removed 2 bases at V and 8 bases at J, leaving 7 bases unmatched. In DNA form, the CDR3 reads TGTGCCAGCAGTTTACGGACAGGGGGCGTGGTAGGCTACACCTTC. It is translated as CASSLRTGGVVGYTF.

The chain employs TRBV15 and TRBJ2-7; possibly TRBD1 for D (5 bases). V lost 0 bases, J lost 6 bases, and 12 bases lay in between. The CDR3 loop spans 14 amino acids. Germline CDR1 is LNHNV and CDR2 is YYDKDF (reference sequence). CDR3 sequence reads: CATSRDMAGIEQYF. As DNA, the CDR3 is TGTGCCACCAGCAGAGATATGGCAGGGATCGAGCAGTACTTC.

The CDR3 DNA sequence: TGTGCCAGCACCTCCGCGGAGATCGATGAGCAGTTCTTC. Its protein is CASTSAEIDEQFF. This chain joins TRBV6-5 and TRBJ2-1, with D unclear. The length of the CDR3 is 13 residues. Germline CDR1 reads MNHEY; CDR2 reads SVGAGI. V was pared by 7 bases and J by 8 bases, with 15 bases between.

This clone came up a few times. The CDR3 nucleotides read TGTGCCAGCAGCTTAGGCGCGGATCAGCCCCAGCATTTT. Protein sequence: CASSLGADQPQHF. The rearrangement links TRBV7-2 to TRBJ1-5; D unresolved. CDR1 is SGHTA and CDR2 is FQGNSA in the germline V gene. The CDR3 is 13 residues long. The V and J ends lost 1 base and 5 bases respectively, with 6 bases between them.

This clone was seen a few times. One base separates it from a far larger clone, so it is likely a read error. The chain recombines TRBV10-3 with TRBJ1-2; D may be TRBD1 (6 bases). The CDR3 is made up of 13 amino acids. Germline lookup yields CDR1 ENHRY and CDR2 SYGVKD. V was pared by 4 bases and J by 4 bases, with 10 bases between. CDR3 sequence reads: CAISVQGGYGYTF. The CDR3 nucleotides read TGTGCCATCAGTGTACAGGGAGGCTATGGCTACACCTTC.

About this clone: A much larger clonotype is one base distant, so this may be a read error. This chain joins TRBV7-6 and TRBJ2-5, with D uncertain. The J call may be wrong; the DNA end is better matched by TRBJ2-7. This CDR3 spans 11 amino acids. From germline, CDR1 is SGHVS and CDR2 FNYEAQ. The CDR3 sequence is CASSLDYEQYF. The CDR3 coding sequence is TGTGCCAGCAGCTTAGACTACGAGCAGTACTTC.

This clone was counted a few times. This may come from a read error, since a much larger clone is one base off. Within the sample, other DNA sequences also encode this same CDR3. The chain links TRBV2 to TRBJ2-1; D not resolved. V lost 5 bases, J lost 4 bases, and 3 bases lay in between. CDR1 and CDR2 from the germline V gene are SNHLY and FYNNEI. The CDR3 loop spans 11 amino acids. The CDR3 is CASSRYNEQFF. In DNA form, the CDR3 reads TGTGCCAGCAGTCGATACAATGAGCAGTTCTTC. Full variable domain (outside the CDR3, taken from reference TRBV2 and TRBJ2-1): EPEVTQTPSHQVTQMGQEVILRCVPISNHLYFYWYRQILGQKVEFLVSFYNNEISEKSEIFDDQFSVERPDGSNFTLKIRSTKLEDSAMYFCASSRYNEQFFGPGTRLTVL.

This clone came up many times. The CDR3 loop is CAGGTGFYNEQFF. CDR3 DNA: TGTGCCGGAGGGACAGGCTTCTACAATGAGCAGTTCTTC. The chain uses TRBV7-2 and TRBJ2-1; 8 bases are a match to TRBD1. This CDR3 has 13 amino acids. In germline, CDR1 is SGHTA, CDR2 FQGNSA. The trim removed 11 bases at V and 3 bases at J, leaving 6 bases unmatched. The entire variable domain, with the rest obtained from reference TRBV7-2 and TRBJ2-1, is as follows: GAGVSQSPSNKVTEKGKDVELRCDPISGHTALYWYRQSLGQGLEFLIYFQGNSAPDKSGLPSDRFSAERTGGSVSTLTIQRTQQEDSAVYLCAGGTGFYNEQFFGPGTRLTVL.

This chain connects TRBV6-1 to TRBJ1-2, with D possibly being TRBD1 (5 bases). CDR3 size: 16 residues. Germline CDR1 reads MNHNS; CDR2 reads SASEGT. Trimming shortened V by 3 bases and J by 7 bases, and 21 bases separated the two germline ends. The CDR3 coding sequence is TGTGCCAGCAGTGATACCCGGGGACCGCTCAGAGGTGGCTACACCTTC. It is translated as CASSDTRGPLRGGYTF.

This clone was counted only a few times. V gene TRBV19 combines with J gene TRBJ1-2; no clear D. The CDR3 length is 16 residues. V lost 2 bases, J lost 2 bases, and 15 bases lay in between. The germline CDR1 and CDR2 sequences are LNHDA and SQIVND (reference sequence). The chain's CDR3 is CASSINGGQANYGYTF. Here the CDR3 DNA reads TGTGCCAGTAGTATAAATGGCGGGCAAGCGAACTATGGCTACACCTTC.

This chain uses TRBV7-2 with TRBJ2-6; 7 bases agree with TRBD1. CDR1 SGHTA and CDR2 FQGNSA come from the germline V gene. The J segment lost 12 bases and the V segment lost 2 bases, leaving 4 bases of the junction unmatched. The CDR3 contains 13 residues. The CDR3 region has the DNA TGTGCCAGCAGCTTAACAGGGGTCGGCGTCCTGACTTTC. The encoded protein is CASSLTGVGVLTF.

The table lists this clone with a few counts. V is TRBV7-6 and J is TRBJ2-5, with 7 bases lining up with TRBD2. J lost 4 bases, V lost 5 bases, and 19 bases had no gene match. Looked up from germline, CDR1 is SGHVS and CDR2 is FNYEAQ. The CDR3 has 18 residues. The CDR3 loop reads CASSPLRGAGVQVETQYF. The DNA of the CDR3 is TGTGCCAGCAGCCCCCTTAGGGGCGCGGGAGTGCAGGTAGAGACCCAGTACTTC. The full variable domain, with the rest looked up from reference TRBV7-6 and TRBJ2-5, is GAGVSQSPRYKVTKRGQDVALRCDPISGHVSLYWYRQALGQGPEFLTYFNYEAQQDKSGLPNDRFSAERPEGSISTLTIQRTEQRDSAMYRCASSPLRGAGVQVETQYFGPGTRLLVL.

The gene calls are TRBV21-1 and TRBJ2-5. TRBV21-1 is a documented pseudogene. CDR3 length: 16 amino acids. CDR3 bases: TGTGCCAGCAGCAAATGGCCTAGGGATAGGGCAGAGACCCAGTACTTC. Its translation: CASSKWPRDRAETQYF.

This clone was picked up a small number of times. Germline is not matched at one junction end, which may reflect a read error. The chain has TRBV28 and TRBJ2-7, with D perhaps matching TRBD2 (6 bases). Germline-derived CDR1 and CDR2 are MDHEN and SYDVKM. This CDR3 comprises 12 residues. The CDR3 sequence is CTAGGGNYEQYF. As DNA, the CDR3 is TGCACTGCGGGTGGCGGGAACTACGAGCAGTACTTC.

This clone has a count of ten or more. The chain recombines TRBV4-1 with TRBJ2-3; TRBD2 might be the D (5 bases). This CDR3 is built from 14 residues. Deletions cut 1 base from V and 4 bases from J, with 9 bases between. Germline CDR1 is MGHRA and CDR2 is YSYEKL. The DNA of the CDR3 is TGCGCCAGCAGCCAAGGTCCGCGGGCAGATACGCAGTATTTT. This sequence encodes CASSQGPRADTQYF.

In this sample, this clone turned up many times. In DNA form, the CDR3 reads TGTGCCATCAGTTACGGGCTAGATACGCAGTATTTT. This sequence encodes CAISYGLDTQYF. The J gene is TRBJ2-3, the V gene TRBV10-3; the D is unclear. Germline CDR1 and CDR2: ENHRY and SYGVKD. The CDR3 sequence is 12 residues long. V was pared by 5 bases and J by 5 bases, with 8 bases between.

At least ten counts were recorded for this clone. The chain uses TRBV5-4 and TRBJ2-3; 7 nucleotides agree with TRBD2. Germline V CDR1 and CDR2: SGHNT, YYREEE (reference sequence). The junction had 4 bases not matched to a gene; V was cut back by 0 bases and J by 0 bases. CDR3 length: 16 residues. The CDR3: CASSLGLSGSTDTQYF. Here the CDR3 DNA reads TGTGCCAGCAGCTTGGGTCTTAGCGGGAGCACAGATACGCAGTATTTT.